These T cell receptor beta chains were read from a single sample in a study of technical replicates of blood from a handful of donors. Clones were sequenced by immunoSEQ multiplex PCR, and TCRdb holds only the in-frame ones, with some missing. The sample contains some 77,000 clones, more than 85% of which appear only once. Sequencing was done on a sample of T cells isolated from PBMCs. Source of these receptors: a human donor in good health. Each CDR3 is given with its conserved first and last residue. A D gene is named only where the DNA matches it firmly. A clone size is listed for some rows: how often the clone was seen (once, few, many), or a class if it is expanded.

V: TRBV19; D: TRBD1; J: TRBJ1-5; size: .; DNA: TGTGCCAGTAGTATAGATCGCTTCCGGACAGGCCTGGATCAGCCCCAGCATTTT; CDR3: CASSIDRFRTGLDQPQHF
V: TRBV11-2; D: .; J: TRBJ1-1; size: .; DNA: TGTGCCAGCAGCGCAGGGGATCGGAACACTGAAGCTTTCTTT; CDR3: CASSAGDRNTEAFF
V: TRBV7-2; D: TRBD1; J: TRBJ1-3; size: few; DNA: TGTGCCAGCAGCTGGGACAGGGGAAACACCATATATTTT; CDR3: CASSWDRGNTIYF
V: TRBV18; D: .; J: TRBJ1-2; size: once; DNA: TGTGCCAGCTCACCGAATATCCCCAGGGCAGAACTTCTTAACCTACTTAACTATGGCTACACCTTC; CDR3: CASSPNIPRAELLNLLNYGYTF
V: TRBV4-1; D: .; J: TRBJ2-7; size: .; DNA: TGCGCCAGCAGCCAAGACTGGCCAGCACAGCCTGTGCAGTACTTC; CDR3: CASSQDWPAQPVQYF
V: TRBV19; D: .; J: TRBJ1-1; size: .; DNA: TGTGCCAGTTTGACGTGGGGCAACACTGAAGCTTTCTTT; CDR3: CASLTWGNTEAFF
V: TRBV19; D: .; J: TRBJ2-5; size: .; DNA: TGTGCCAGTAGTATGTTGGACAATCAAGAGACCCAGTACTTC; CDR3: CASSMLDNQETQYF
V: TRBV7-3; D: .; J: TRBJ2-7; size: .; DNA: TGTGCCAGCAGCTCCCCGGGATCCTCCTACGAGCAGTACTTC; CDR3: CASSSPGSSYEQYF
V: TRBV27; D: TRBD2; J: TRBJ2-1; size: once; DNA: TGTGCCAGCATACTTCAAGCGGGAGAAATGGATGAGCAGTTCTTC; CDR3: CASILQAGEMDEQFF
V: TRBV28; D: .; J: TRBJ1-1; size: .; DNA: TGTGCCAGCAGTATTACGGACACTGAAGCTTTCTTT; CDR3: CASSITDTEAFF
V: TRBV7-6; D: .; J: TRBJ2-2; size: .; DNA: TGTGCCAGCAGCTTCGCCGGGACACCTATAACCGGGGAGCTGTTTTTT; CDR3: CASSFAGTPITGELFF
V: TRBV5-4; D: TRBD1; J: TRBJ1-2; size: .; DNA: TGTGCCAGCAGCAGGGGACAGGAAGTTAACTATGGCTACACCTTC; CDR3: CASSRGQEVNYGYTF
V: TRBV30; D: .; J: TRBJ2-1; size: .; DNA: TGTGCCTGGAGTGTATCCCCAGCGGACAATGAGCAGTTCTTC; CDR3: CAWSVSPADNEQFF
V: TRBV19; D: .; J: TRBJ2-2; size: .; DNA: TGTGCCAGTACCGACACCGGGGAGCTGTTTTTT; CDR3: CASTDTGELFF
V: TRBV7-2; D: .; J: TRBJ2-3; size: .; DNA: TGTGCCAGCAGCTTAGCGGGAGGCTTCACAGATACGCAGTATTTT; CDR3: CASSLAGGFTDTQYF
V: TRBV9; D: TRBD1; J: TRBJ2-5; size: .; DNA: TGTGCCAGCAGTCCTACAGGGGGCGCAATTCAAGAGACCCAGTACTTC; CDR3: CASSPTGGAIQETQYF
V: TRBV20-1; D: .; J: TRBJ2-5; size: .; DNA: TGCAGTGCTAGTAACCAAGAGACCCAGTACTTC; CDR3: CSASNQETQYF
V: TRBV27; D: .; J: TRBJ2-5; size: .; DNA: TGTGCCAGCCGGAGCGAGATGATCCAAGAGACCCAGTACTTC; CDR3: CASRSEMIQETQYF
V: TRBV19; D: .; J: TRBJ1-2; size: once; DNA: TGTGCCAGTAGTAACTCCCCCTTTGGCTACACCTTC; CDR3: CASSNSPFGYTF
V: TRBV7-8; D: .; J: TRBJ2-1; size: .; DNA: TGTGCCAGCAGCTTACGAGGGAACGAGCAGTTCTTC; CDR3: CASSLRGNEQFF
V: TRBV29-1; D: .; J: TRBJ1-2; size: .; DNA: TGCAGCGTTTTACAACCGGGACTGAGCTATGGCTACACCTTC; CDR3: CSVLQPGLSYGYTF
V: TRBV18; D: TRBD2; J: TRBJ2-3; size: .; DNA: TGTGCCAGCTCACTCAAAGGGAGGGGAGTGAGTGTCGATACGCAGTATTTT; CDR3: CASSLKGRGVSVDTQYF
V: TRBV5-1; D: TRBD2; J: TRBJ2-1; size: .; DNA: TGCGCCAGCAGCTTAGCGGGAGGGAACTACAATGAGCAGTTCTTC; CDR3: CASSLAGGNYNEQFF
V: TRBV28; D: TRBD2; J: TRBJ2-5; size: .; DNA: TGTGCCAGCAGTTGGGGGACTAGCGACGAGACCCAGTACTTC; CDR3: CASSWGTSDETQYF
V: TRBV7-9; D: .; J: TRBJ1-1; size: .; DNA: TGTGCCAGCAGCTTCGGGAGCTGGAACACTGAAGCTTTCTTT; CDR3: CASSFGSWNTEAFF
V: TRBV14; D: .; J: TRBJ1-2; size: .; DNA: TGTGCCAGCAGCCAATACAGGGCTGATGGCTACACCTTC; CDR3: CASSQYRADGYTF
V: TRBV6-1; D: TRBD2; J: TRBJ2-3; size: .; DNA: TGTGCCAGCAGTGGGTGGGAATGGGGGACTAGCGGGAGGACAGATACGCAGTATTTT; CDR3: CASSGWEWGTSGRTDTQYF
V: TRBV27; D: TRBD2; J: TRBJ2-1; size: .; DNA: TGTGCCAGCAGTTTAAACCCCAGCGGGATTTTCCGGGAGCAGTTCTTC; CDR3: CASSLNPSGIFREQFF
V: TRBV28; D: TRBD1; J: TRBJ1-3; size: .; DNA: TGTGCCAGCAGTTTAGGGGGACAGTTCTCTGGAAACACCATATATTTT; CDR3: CASSLGGQFSGNTIYF
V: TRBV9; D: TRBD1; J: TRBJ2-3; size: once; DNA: TGTGCCAGCAGCGTAGCAGGGGGCGCAGATACGCAGTATTTT; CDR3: CASSVAGGADTQYF
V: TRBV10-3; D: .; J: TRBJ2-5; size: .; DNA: TGTGCCGCTGGGGCCGAAGAATGGGAGACCCAGTACTTC; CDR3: CAAGAEEWETQYF
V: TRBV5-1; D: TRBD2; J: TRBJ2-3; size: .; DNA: TGCGCCAGCAGCTTGGGGACTAGCGGGGGCACAGATACGCAGTATTTT; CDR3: CASSLGTSGGTDTQYF
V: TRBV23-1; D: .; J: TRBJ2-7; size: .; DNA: TGCGCCAGCAGTTTTATCATGCAGGGGCAGTACTTC; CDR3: CASSFIMQGQYF
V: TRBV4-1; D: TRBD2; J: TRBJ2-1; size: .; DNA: TGCGCCAGCAGCCAAGAACTAGCGGGAGAAGAAAATGAGCAGTTCTTC; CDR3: CASSQELAGEENEQFF
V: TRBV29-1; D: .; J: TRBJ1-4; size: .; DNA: TGCAGCGTTGTGGGGCTAGCAACTAATGAAAAACTGTTTTTT; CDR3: CSVVGLATNEKLFF
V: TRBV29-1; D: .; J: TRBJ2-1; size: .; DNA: TGCAGCGTTGGGGGCTTGGACGATGAGCAGTTCTTC; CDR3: CSVGGLDDEQFF
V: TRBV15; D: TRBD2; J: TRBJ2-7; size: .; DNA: TGTGCCACCAGCAGAGGGGAGGGTCTCTCCTACGAGCAGTACTTC; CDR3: CATSRGEGLSYEQYF
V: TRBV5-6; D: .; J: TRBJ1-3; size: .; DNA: TGTGCCAGCAGCTTCACAGCCCGCTCTGGAAACACCATATATTTT; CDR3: CASSFTARSGNTIYF
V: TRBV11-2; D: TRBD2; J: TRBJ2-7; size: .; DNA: TGTGCCAGCAGCCGACGGACTAGCGGGACCTACGAGCAGTACTTC; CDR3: CASSRRTSGTYEQYF
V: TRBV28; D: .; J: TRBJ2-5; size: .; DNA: TGTGCCAGCAGTTTGACAGCGATTCGGAGTGCAGAGACCCAGTACTTC; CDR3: CASSLTAIRSAETQYF
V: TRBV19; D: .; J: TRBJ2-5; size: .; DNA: TGTGCCAGTAGTATCAAACAGGGCCAAGAGACCCAGTACTTC; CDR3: CASSIKQGQETQYF
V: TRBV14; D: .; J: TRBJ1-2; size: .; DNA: TGTGCCAGCAGCCACACTGCGGGCCCCCTCGGCTACACCTTC; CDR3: CASSHTAGPLGYTF
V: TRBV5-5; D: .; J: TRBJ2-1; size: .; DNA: TGTGCCAGCAGCTTGGTTGAGGGCTCCTACAATGAGCAGTTCTTC; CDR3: CASSLVEGSYNEQFF
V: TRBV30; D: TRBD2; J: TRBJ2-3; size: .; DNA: TGTGCCTGGAGTGCCTCCCGGACTAGCGGGATCACAGATACGCAGTATTTT; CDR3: CAWSASRTSGITDTQYF
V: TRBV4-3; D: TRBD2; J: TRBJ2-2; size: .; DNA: TGCGCCAGCAGCCAAGATTGGAGGCTAGCGGGATGGCGCAACACCGGGGAGCTGTTTTTT; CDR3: CASSQDWRLAGWRNTGELFF
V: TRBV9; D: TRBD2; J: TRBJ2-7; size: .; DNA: TGTGCCAGCAGCGCGGGGACTAGCGGGAGTTACGAGCAGTACTTC; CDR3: CASSAGTSGSYEQYF
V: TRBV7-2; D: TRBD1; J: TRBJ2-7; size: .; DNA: TGTGCCAGCAGCTTCCCGAGACAGGGAGTTGAGCAGTACTTC; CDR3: CASSFPRQGVEQYF
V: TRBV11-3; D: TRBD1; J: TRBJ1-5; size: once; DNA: TGTGCCAGCAGCTCAGGACAGGGGGCAGGAATTCAGCCCCAGCATTTT; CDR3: CASSSGQGAGIQPQHF
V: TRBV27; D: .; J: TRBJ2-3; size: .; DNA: TGTGCCAGCAGTTCAGGAGATACGCAGTATTTT; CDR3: CASSSGDTQYF